This TCR beta chain was observed in a study of cytomegalovirus exposure and HLA in healthy donors. Overall study context: Around 77 million unique TCRs from HLA-typed donors made up an early data release.

Study results and caveats: While the bulk of TCR sequences proved rare, some public TCRs turned up in many donors. Association of 16,951 TCR beta sequences with HLA alleles was found at 0.05 false discovery rate in a later analysis. Sequencing likely generated an artifact that appeared as a cluster of highly shared sequence variants.

This clone came up a few times. Antigen specificity is unknown. PCR used 60 Vbeta primers and 13 Jbeta primers. The table came from immunoSEQ multiplex PCR; TCRdb's copy has only in-frame clones and leaves some out. The sample lists roughly 190,000 clones, 62% occurring once. The clonotype comes from a man aged 35 to 55 in good health and CMV-seronegative. Sequenced material: PBMCs.

This CDR3 is CASSLLPSTDTQYF. The CDR3 DNA sequence: TGTGCCAGCAGCCTCCTCCCCAGCACAGATACGCAGTATTTT. The chain links TRBV16 to TRBJ2-3; D gene ambiguous. The CDR3 has 14 amino acids. The germline V gene encodes CDR1 KGHSY and CDR2 FQNENV. With 4 bases removed from V and 0 bases from J, the gap between germline ends came to 8 bases.